These 27 T cell receptor beta chains share one sample of origin, sequenced in a study of neoadjuvant anti-PD-1 for oral cavity cancer. The time point is: after neoadjuvant nivolumab, at surgical resection. The table came from immunoSEQ multiplex PCR; TCRdb's copy has only in-frame clones and leaves some out. The data contain around 67,000 clones, around 85% of them singletons. This specimen consisted of PBMCs, obtained after nivolumab (anti-PD-1) treatment. Receptors originate from a person aged 40-85 years with oral cavity squamous cell carcinoma.

The chain couples TRBV27 to TRBJ1-3; D is perhaps TRBD1 (5 bases). Germline values: CDR1 MNHEY, CDR2 SMNVEV (reference sequence). This CDR3 has 16 amino acids. The ends were cut back, 5 bases at V and 0 bases at J, with 14 bases in the middle. CDR3 sequence: CASSLTAPYSGNTIYF. The CDR3 DNA is TGTGCCAGCAGTCTGACAGCTCCTTACTCTGGAAACACCATATATTTT.

CDR3 sequence (DNA): TGTGCCAGCAGTTACTCGGGGGTTTCAGATACGCAGTATTTT. This codes for CASSYSGVSDTQYF. The gene calls are TRBV6-5 and TRBJ2-3; D is perhaps TRBD1 or TRBD2 (5 bases each). Germline CDR1 and CDR2: MNHEY and SVGAGI. The CDR3 is 14 amino acids. Trimming removed 0 bases at V and 4 bases at J, with 8 bases between.

The chain links TRBV15 to TRBJ1-1; perhaps TRBD1 as D (5 bases). The CDR3 loop spans 13 amino acids. CDR1 and CDR2 from the germline V gene are LNHNV and YYDKDF (reference sequence). Trimming cost V 2 bases and J 6 bases, with 10 bases left between them. The CDR3 coding sequence is TGTGCCACCAGCAGAATAGGGGTGGCTGAAGCTTTCTTT. Translation: CATSRIGVAEAFF.

The gene calls are TRBV10-1 and TRBJ2-7; TRBD2 matches at 12 bases. The CDR3 has 16 amino acids. Germline CDR1 and CDR2: WNHNN and SYGVQD (reference sequence). After removal of 0 bases from V and 9 bases from J, the junction contained 9 bases not matched to a gene. In nucleotides, the CDR3 is TGCGCCAGCAGTGAGTCGCTGACTAGCGGGAGACTTGGGCAGTACTTC. This sequence encodes CASSESLTSGRLGQYF.

The chain carries TRBV6-4 and TRBJ2-7; TRBD2 matches at 9 bases. The CDR3 is 14 residues long. Per the germline V gene, CDR1 is MRHNA and CDR2 is SNTAGT. J was trimmed by 4 bases and V by 8 bases; bases with no gene match: 9. The CDR3, as DNA: TGTGCCAGCGTAGCGGGGGTTAAACCTTACGAGCAGTACTTC. As protein: CASVAGVKPYEQYF.

The chain joins TRBV5-6 to TRBJ1-2; D gene uncertain. CDR3 size: 11 residues. Germline V gene lookup returns CDR1 SGHDT and CDR2 YYEEEE. The V and J ends lost 3 bases and 8 bases respectively, with 8 bases between them. The CDR3 reads CASSSRRGYTF. CDR3 nucleotide sequence: TGTGCCAGCAGCTCGAGACGGGGCTACACCTTC.

The V and J genes are TRBV11-1 and TRBJ2-2, with 7 bases identical to TRBD1. The CDR3 loop spans 13 amino acids. With V trimmed by 5 bases and J by 6 bases, 3 bases remained unmatched. Germline CDR1 reads SGHAT; CDR2 reads FQDESV (reference sequence). CDR3 residues: CASSLRGPGELFF. CDR3 sequence (DNA): TGTGCCAGCAGCCTAAGGGGGCCCGGGGAGCTGTTTTTT. Using reference TRBV11-1 and TRBJ2-2 for the parts outside the CDR3, the full variable domain is EAEVAQSPRYKITEKSQAVAFWCDPISGHATLYWYRQILGQGPELLVQFQDESVVDDSQLPKDRFSAERLKGVDSTLKIQPAELGDSAMYLCASSLRGPGELFFGEGSRLTVL.

This chain uses TRBV14 with TRBJ1-2; 8 nucleotides align to TRBD1. The CDR3 spans 14 residues. Germline V lookup: CDR1 SGHDN, CDR2 FVKESK. V dropped 5 bases and J dropped 8; count of bases not matched to a gene: 10. The CDR3 reads CASSSRQGLEGYTF. The CDR3 region has the DNA TGTGCCAGCAGCTCTCGACAGGGGTTAGAAGGCTACACCTTC.

The chain couples TRBV5-4 to TRBJ1-1; D unclear. V lost 2 bases, J lost 10 bases, and 18 bases lay in between. The CDR3 loop spans 14 amino acids. CDR1 and CDR2 from the germline V gene are SGHNT and YYREEE (reference sequence). CDR3 loop: CASSFQDTGFGAFF. The CDR3 nucleotides are TGTGCCAGCAGCTTCCAAGACACGGGGTTCGGAGCTTTCTTT. Variable domain in full (rest from reference TRBV5-4 and TRBJ1-1): ETGVTQSPTHLIKTRGQQVTLRCSSQSGHNTVSWYQQALGQGPQFIFQYYREEENGRGNFPPRFSGLQFPNYSSELNVNALELDDSALYLCASSFQDTGFGAFFGQGTRLTVV.

The rearrangement joins TRBV5-4 to TRBJ2-5; D possibly corresponds to TRBD1 (6 bases). Germline-derived CDR1 and CDR2 are SGHNT and YYREEE (reference sequence). The germline V and J ends were trimmed by 4 bases and 3 bases, with 13 bases remaining between them. CDR3 length equals 14 residues. The CDR3, as DNA: TGTGCCAGCAGCCCCAGGGGTGGGAAAGAGACCCAGTACTTC. The encoded protein is CASSPRGGKETQYF.

This clone was recorded only once. This chain joins TRBV5-5 and TRBJ1-4; D remains ambiguous. The germline V gene has CDR1 SGHKS and CDR2 YYEKEE (reference sequence). The V and J ends lost 4 bases and 7 bases respectively, with 8 bases between them. This CDR3 contains 12 residues. The CDR3 is CASSPSFEKLFF. The CDR3 DNA follows: TGTGCCAGCAGCCCGTCCTTTGAAAAACTGTTTTTT.

This sequence joins TRBV6-1 and TRBJ1-2; 11 nucleotides agree with TRBD1. There are 16 residues in the CDR3. CDR1 MNHNS and CDR2 SASEGT come from the germline V gene. Losses at the gene ends were 0 bases for V and 8 bases for J; bases not matched to a gene: 8. CDR3 amino acids: CASSEAGTGGDWGYTF. The CDR3 DNA reads as TGTGCCAGCAGTGAAGCGGGGACAGGGGGGGATTGGGGCTACACCTTC.

V gene TRBV2 combines with J gene TRBJ2-1; the D gene is possibly TRBD1 (6 bases). CDR1 is SNHLY, CDR2 FYNNEI, per germline. This CDR3 has 14 amino acids. With 4 bases removed from V and 8 bases from J, the gap between germline ends came to 15 bases. In DNA form, the CDR3 reads TGTGCCAGCAGTGGGACAGTTCGAGGCGATGAGCAGTTCTTC. Protein sequence: CASSGTVRGDEQFF.

The J gene is TRBJ2-7, the V gene TRBV7-2; the match to TRBD1 covers 8 bases. The CDR3 is 15 amino acids. Per germline, CDR1 SGHTA and CDR2 FQGNSA. Trimming at V came to 4 bases and at J to 5 bases, leaving 10 bases not matched to a gene. The CDR3 sequence is CASSSPSTGVNEQYF. In DNA, the CDR3 is TGTGCCAGCAGCTCCCCGTCGACAGGGGTTAACGAGCAGTACTTC. Drawing the rest from reference TRBV7-2 and TRBJ2-7, the complete variable domain is GAGVSQSPSNKVTEKGKDVELRCDPISGHTALYWYRQSLGQGLEFLIYFQGNSAPDKSGLPSDRFSAERTGGSVSTLTIQRTQQEDSAVYLCASSSPSTGVNEQYFGPGTRLTVT.

In DNA form, the CDR3 reads TGTGCCAGCAGCTTTTCGACACGGACCTACGAGCAGTACTTC. It specifies CASSFSTRTYEQYF. The chain combines TRBV5-6 with TRBJ2-7; no reliable D call. CDR1 and CDR2 from the germline V gene are SGHDT and YYEEEE. Deletions cut 2 bases from V and 2 bases from J, with 11 bases between. This CDR3 region has 14 residues.

The CDR3 protein is CASSRGRAYTGELFF. The DNA of the CDR3 is TGTGCCAGCTCACGCGGGAGGGCCTACACCGGGGAGCTGTTTTTT. The chain links TRBV18 to TRBJ2-2; the match to TRBD2 covers 9 bases. The CDR3 contains 15 residues. Trimming cost V 4 bases and J 3 bases; bases outside gene matches: 3. Germline CDR1 and CDR2: KGHSH and LQKENI.

V usage is TRBV10-2 and J usage is TRBJ2-4; possible D gene TRBD2, 5 bases. V was cut by 7 bases and J by 6 bases, with 10 bases left in between. This CDR3 is 12 amino acids long. The germline gives CDR1 WSHSY, CDR2 SAAADI. CDR3 nucleotides: TGCGCCAGCAAGACGAGGGTAAACATTCAGTACTTC. It encodes CASKTRVNIQYF.

V is TRBV15 and J is TRBJ2-5; weak D call: TRBD1 (5 bases). Germline V gene sequence: CDR1 LNHNV, CDR2 YYDKDF (reference sequence). There are 13 residues in the CDR3. Trimming pared 0 bases from V and 9 bases from J, leaving 11 bases between. The CDR3 coding sequence is TGTGCCACCAGCAGAGACAGCCCAGGGTCCCAGTACTTC. Protein sequence: CATSRDSPGSQYF.

This clone came up once. This sequence joins TRBV2 and TRBJ1-5; D ambiguous. Between the trimmed V and J ends, which lost 7 bases and 3 bases, there was a span of 7 bases. In germline, CDR1 is SNHLY, CDR2 FYNNEI. The CDR3 extends over 12 amino acids. The CDR3 region has the DNA TGTGCCAGCAAAAGGGTCAATCAGCCCCAGCATTTT. It translates to CASKRVNQPQHF.

The CDR3 DNA sequence: TGTGCCAGCAGCGCACCGGGATCCCAGTACTTC. It is translated as CASSAPGSQYF. This rearrangement joins TRBV7-6 to TRBJ2-5, with D possibly TRBD2 on 5 matching bases. The germline V gene encodes CDR1 SGHVS and CDR2 FNYEAQ. V lost 5 bases and J lost 9, with 10 bases in between. This CDR3 spans 11 amino acids.

The rearrangement uses TRBV6-5 and TRBJ2-1; D is possibly TRBD2 (5 bases). Germline CDR1 and CDR2: MNHEY and SVGAGI. V was cut by 2 bases and J by 2 bases, with 10 bases left in between. The CDR3 is 15 amino acids. For the CDR3, the DNA is TGTGCCAGCAGTTACAGGGTACTAGCCTACAATGAGCAGTTCTTC. Amino acid sequence: CASSYRVLAYNEQFF.

The rearrangement uses TRBV5-8 and TRBJ1-1, with 9 bases fitting TRBD1. The junction had 8 bases not matched to a gene; V was cut back by 0 bases and J by 5 bases. CDR3 size: 16 residues. Germline CDR1 SGHTS, CDR2 YDEGEE. The CDR3 DNA follows: TGTGCCAGCAGCTTGGGACTGACAGGGGGAATTACTGAAGCTTTCTTT. Its protein product is CASSLGLTGGITEAFF.

This rearrangement joins TRBV5-1 to TRBJ2-7; a weak D match, TRBD1 (6 bases). The CDR3 spans 15 residues. Trimming left V 3 bases short and J 1 base short, with 14 bases between. Germline V CDR1 and CDR2: SGHRS, YFSETQ. The CDR3 reads CASSSRQAASYEQYF. As DNA, the CDR3 is TGCGCCAGCAGCTCTAGACAGGCTGCTTCCTACGAGCAGTACTTC.

V usage is TRBV11-2 and J usage is TRBJ1-2; tentatively, D is TRBD1 (6 bases). CDR3 length: 13 amino acids. From germline, CDR1 is SGHAT and CDR2 FQNNGV. The V gene lost 6 bases and the J gene lost 10 bases, with 18 bases spanning the gap. DNA of the CDR3: TGTGCCAGCAGACAGCCCGGCACAGGGTACTACACCTTC. Translated, it gives CASRQPGTGYYTF.

The V gene is TRBV11-1, the J gene TRBJ1-1, with no clear D. The CDR3 is made up of 12 amino acids. The V gene lost 3 bases and the J gene lost 0 bases, with 2 bases spanning the gap. The germline V gene encodes CDR1 SGHAT and CDR2 FQDESV (reference sequence). CDR3 sequence: CASSLMNTEAFF. CDR3 DNA sequence: TGTGCCAGCAGCTTGATGAACACTGAAGCTTTCTTT.

This clone was recorded a few times. The chain employs TRBV6-5 and TRBJ2-7; TRBD2 matches 11 bases. This CDR3 comprises 14 residues. The germline CDR1 and CDR2 sequences are MNHEY and SVGAGI. Trimming cost V 0 bases and J 8 bases; bases outside gene matches: 3. The CDR3: CASSYSRLAGKQYF. In DNA, the CDR3 is TGTGCCAGCAGTTACTCGAGACTAGCGGGAAAGCAGTACTTC.

The chain carries TRBV29-1 and TRBJ1-1, with 11 bases identical to TRBD1. CDR3 length: 13 residues. V lost 8 bases to trimming and J lost 5 bases; unmatched junction nucleotides: 7. Germline V gene lookup returns CDR1 SQVTM and CDR2 ANQGSEA. DNA of the CDR3: TGCAGCTTGCAGGGACAGGGGGGGACTGAAGCTTTCTTT. Translated, it gives CSLQGQGGTEAFF.